The present entry profiles one T cell receptor beta chain with its context. What it recognizes is unknown. Germline lookup yields CDR1 LGHDT and CDR2 YNNKEL (reference sequence). Between the trimmed V and J ends, which lost 2 bases and 0 bases, there was a span of 7 bases. The CDR3 sequence is 14 residues long. The Oncomine TCR Beta short-read assay was applied to DNA of cultured CD4+ T cells. Genomic DNA was isolated from cultured CD4+ T cells. TCRdb re-analysed the PCR reads in MiXCR, keeping a single row per CDR3 protein. The sample has about 9,600 distinct CDR3 sequences, about 37% seen once. This specimen belongs to a study of vaccination and CD4 T cells after COVID-19. Described treatment: approximately 11-day PBMC culture with coronavirus spike peptide pools or control peptides (ViraFEST assay). During the years 2011-2018, before the COVID-19 pandemic, the unexposed donor's CD4+ T cells were collected.

Specimen: CD4+ T cells from blood, cultured in vitro. The TCR was taken from a human donor in good health. This chain links TRBV3-1 with TRBJ1-1; perhaps TRBD1 as D (5 bases). CDR3 in DNA: TGTGCCAGCAGCCAACGGGGCATGAACACTGAAGCTTTCTTT. It is translated as CASSQRGMNTEAFF.